This T cell receptor beta chain emerged from a study of memory CD4+ T cells and cytomegalovirus serostatus (dated by TCRdb to between 2018 and 2021). Turning to the overall study: A total of about 35 healthy Belgian adults, of whom 9 were CMV seropositive and roughly 24 were CMV seronegative, were included in the cohort. To replicate a published TCR-based CMV serostatus classifier, the researchers sequenced the CD4+ memory TCRbeta repertoires of a Belgian cohort whose cytomegalovirus serostatus was known. Study-wide conclusions, independent of this receptor: The results were read as suggesting that the CMV-associated TCR signature is, for the most part, present in the CD4+ memory repertoire. Of 164 previously reported CMV-associated TCRbeta sequences, about 72 appeared in the CD4+ memory repertoires, each in one to five individuals. On the Belgian cohort, the classifier based on the original framework reached a median bootstrapped AUC of 0.95, with a 95% CI of 0.76-1.00. CMV serostatus prediction reached a median bootstrapped AUC of about 0.96 with the original framework and roughly 0.9 with a US-trained random forest. Unlike the original study, which covered naive and memory CD4+ and CD8+ populations, the Belgian study sequenced only CD4+CD45RO+ memory cells.

A FACSAria II was used to sort memory CD4+ T cells, defined as single viable CD3+CD4+CD8-CD45RO+ cells. To determine CMV serostatus, a Roche Elecsys assay was used that detects serum IgG against CMV pp150, pp28, p38 and p52. Once the samples were thawed, total CD4+ T cells were enriched through positive selection using CD4 magnetic microbeads. The samples came from a different study that was designed specifically to examine the CD4+ T cell memory repertoire. Peripheral blood mononuclear cells were isolated and cryopreserved according to standard operating procedures, and serum was kept at -80 degrees C. The staining used CD3-PerCP (BW264/56), CD4-APC (RPA-T4), CD45RO-PE (UCHT1) and CD8-Pacific Orange (3B5) antibodies, and Sytox blue was used to exclude non-viable cells. The Quick-DNA Microprep Kit was used to extract genomic DNA from the sorted cells. TCRbeta DNA was amplified with the immunoSEQ hsTCRbeta kit following the manufacturer's protocol. TCRbeta libraries were sequenced on an Illumina MiSeq instrument. The authors' analysis ran thus. Removing out-of-frame sequences left 2,204,828 distinct TCRbeta sequences, an average of roughly 63,000 per individual. Each individual was scored by the count of 164 previously reported CMV-associated TCRbeta sequences and the total productive distinct TCRbeta count. A beta-binomial model was reimplemented in Python, and scikit-learn random forests with default parameters were trained on data from the US cohort. On the Belgian cohort, classifier performance was reported as the median AUC, along with percentile confidence intervals, across 10,000 bootstrap iterations. In its TCRdb copy, this immuneACCESS table keeps in-frame sequences only and misses some clones. Where compared with another copy, unresolved V genes explain less than half of these, and the others have no known cause. V and J calls and clone size are those listed in that table; D and trimming were worked out from the DNA. The sample yields more than 45,000 clones; approximately 74% were counted once. About 1.2% of the sample belongs to the ten largest clones.

A note on this clone: Its antigen is not yet known. Base qualities are not recorded, but no much larger clone differs from it by a single base.

The CDR3 holds 13 amino acids from the cysteine to the phenylalanine. Solely the CDR3 DNA is kept, with 39 bases framed from the first base. V loses 3 bases, J loses 4 bases, and the germline ends lie 8 bases apart. CDR1 and CDR2 were assigned from the germline V gene as SGHRS and YFSETQ. The receptor was isolated from an adult in good health and CMV-seropositive. This receptor chain uses TRBV5-1 and TRBJ1-3; the D gene cannot be named for sure. The sequenced material came from memory CD4+ T cells from blood. The DNA reads TGCGCCAGCAGCTGGACGTCCGGAAACACCATATATTTT. This codes for CASSWTSGNTIYF.